This T cell receptor (beta chain) is drawn from a study of T cells in Graves' hyperthyroidism and ophthalmopathy. On this clonotype itself: As yet, its antigen is unknown.

Clinical symptoms, serum thyroxine, TRAb, thyroid ultrasound and orbital computed tomography informed diagnoses. TCR beta CDR3 region amplification was performed from RNA transcripts. Initially, a first-round RT-PCR of the TCR CDR3 employed the HTBI primer set. TCRdb re-derived calls from the multiplex PCR reads in MiXCR, one entry per CDR3 protein. The sample shows approximately 420,000 distinct CDR3 sequences, roughly an eighth of them seen only once. Deletions cut 0 bases from V and 7 bases from J, with 12 bases between. The CDR3 extends over 15 amino acids. Study-wide findings and caveats: Blood also contained most expanded thyroid clonotypes above 0.001. The authors' 13 V-J model separated ophthalmopathy from stable hyperthyroidism.

The chain employs TRBV12-3 or TRBV12-4 and TRBJ1-4; D possibly corresponds to TRBD1 (5 bases). Specimen: blood. This TCR was sampled from a woman between 18 and 29 years old with Graves' hyperthyroidism. The CDR3 spells CASSLALGTGEKLFF. Written as DNA, the CDR3 is TGTGCCAGCAGTTTAGCCCTAGGAACAGGTGAAAAACTGTTTTTT.